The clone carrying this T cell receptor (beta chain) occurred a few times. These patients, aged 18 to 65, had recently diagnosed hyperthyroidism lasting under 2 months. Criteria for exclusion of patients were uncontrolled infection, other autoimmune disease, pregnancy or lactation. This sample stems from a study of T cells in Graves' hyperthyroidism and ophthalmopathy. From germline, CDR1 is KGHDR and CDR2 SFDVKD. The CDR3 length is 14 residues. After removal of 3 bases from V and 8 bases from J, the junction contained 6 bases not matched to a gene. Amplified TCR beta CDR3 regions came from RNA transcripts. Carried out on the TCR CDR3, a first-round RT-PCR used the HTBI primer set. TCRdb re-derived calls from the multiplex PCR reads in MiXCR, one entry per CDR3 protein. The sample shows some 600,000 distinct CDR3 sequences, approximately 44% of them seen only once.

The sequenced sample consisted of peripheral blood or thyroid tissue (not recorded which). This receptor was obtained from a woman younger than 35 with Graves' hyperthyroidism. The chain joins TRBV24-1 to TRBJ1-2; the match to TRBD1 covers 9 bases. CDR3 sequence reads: CATSDPGTGRGYTF. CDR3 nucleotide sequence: TGTGCCACCAGTGATCCCGGGACAGGGAGAGGCTACACCTTC.